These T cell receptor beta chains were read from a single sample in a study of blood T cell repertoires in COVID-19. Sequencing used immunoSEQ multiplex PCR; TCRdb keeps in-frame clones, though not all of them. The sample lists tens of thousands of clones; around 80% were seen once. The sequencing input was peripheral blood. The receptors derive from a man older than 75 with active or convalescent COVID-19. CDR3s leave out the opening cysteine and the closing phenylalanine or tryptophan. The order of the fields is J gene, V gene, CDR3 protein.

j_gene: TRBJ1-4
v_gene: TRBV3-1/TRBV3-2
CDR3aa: ASSPVGRWGLGEKLF

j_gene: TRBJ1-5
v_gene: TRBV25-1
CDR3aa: ASSEPGGANQPQH

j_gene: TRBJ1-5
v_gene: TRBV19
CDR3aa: ASSIYRDQPQH

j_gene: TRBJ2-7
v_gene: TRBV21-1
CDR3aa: ASNQKGSSGRYEQY

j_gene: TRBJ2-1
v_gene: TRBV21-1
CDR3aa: ASSSPQGDYNNEQF

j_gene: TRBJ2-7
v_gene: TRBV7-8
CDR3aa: ASSPGQLAYEQY

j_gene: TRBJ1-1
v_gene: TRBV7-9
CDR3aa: ASSLVGGGRFGAF

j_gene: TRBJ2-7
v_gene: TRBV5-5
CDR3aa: ASSTRTGPGEQY

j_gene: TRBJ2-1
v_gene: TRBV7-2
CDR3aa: ASSLARGAGANNEQF

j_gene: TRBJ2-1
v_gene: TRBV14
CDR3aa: ASSPPPGYDGNEQF

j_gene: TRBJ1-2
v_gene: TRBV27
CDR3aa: ASSLLGGLGYGYT

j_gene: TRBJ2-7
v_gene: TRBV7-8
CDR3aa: ASSLGSGQSYEQY

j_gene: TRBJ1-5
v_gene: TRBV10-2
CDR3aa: ASSESLTGANQPQH

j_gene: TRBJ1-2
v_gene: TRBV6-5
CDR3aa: ASCRLGQWDYGYT

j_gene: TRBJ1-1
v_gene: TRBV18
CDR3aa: ASSYRGNTEAF

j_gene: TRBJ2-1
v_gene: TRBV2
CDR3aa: ASSSTDRGSEQF

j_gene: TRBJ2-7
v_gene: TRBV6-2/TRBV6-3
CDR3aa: ASSYRQSSYGQY

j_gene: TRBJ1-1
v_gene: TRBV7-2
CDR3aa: ASSGRAGGFTEAF

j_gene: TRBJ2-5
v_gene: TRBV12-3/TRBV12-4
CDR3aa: ASSFFRGETQY

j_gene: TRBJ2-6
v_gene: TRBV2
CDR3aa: ASSEMAGGYGANVLT

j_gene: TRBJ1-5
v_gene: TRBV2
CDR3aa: ASSDARGRGLEPQH

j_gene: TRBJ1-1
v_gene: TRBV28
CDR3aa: ASSSEWANTEAF

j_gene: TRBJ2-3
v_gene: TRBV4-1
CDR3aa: ASSQGWRGGNSDTQY

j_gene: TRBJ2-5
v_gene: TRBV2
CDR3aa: ASPGTGGGETQY

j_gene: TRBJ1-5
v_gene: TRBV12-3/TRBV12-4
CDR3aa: ASSLARLPQH

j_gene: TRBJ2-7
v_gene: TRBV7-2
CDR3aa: ASSFGGVYEQY

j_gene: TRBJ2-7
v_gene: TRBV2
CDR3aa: ASVGERGASYEQY

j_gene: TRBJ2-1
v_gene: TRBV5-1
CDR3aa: ASSLPTSGLYNEQF

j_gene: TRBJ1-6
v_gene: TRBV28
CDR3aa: ASSSLGLRENSPLH

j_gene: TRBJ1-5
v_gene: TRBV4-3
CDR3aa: ASSQEQRNQPQH

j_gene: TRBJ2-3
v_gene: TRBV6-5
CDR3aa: ASRSPGTDTQY

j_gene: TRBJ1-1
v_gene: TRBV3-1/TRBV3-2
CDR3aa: ASSQERRYPNTEAF

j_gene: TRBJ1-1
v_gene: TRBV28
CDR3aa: ASSPGVGAF

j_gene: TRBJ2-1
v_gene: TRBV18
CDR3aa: ASSPPGTGVYNEQF

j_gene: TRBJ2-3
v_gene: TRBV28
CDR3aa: ASSLGGRPTDTQY

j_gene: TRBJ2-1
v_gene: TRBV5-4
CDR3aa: ASSLGGGRAYNEQF

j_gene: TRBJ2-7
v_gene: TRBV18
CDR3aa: ASSPRQGARSYEQY

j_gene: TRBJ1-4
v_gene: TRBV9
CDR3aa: ASSVSGGEGEKLF

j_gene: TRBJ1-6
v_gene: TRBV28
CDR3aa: ASSLGGGQSPLH